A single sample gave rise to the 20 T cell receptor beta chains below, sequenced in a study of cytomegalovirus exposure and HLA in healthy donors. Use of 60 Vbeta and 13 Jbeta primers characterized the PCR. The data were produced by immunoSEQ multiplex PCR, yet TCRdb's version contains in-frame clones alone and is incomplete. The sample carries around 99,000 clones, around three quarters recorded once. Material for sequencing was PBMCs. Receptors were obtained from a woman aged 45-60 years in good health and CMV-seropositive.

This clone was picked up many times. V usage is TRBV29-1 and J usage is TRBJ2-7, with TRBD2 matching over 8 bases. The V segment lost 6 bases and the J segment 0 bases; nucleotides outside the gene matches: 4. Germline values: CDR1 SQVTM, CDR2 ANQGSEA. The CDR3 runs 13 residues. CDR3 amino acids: CSVRSGSSYEQYF. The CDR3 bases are TGCAGCGTGAGGAGCGGGAGCTCCTACGAGCAGTACTTC.

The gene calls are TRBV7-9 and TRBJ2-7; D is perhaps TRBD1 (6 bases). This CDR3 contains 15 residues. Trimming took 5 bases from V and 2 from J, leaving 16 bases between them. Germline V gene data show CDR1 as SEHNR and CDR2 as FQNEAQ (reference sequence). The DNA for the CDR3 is TGTGCCAGCAGCCCACGTAAGGGGGTCCCCTACGAGCAGTACTTC. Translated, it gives CASSPRKGVPYEQYF.

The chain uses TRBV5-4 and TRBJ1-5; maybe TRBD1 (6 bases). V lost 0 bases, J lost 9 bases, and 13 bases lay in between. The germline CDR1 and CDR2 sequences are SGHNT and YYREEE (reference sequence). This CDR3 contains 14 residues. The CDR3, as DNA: TGTGCCAGCAGCTTGGACCCTTCACAGGGGCCCCAGCATTTT. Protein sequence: CASSLDPSQGPQHF.

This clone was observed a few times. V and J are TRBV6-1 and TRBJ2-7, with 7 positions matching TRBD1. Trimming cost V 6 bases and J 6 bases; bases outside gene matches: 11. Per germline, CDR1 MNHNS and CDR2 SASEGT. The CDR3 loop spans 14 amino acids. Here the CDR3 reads CASSPRRGMFEQYF. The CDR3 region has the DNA TGTGCCAGCAGCCCCCGCAGGGGGATGTTCGAGCAGTACTTC.

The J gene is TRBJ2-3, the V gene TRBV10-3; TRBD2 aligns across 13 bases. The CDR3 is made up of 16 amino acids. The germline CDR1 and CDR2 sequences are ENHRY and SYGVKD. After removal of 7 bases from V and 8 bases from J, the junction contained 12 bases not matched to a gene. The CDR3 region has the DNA TGTGCCATCAACTCCCTCACTAGCGGGGGGGCAGGTACGCAGTATTTT. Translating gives CAINSLTSGGAGTQYF.

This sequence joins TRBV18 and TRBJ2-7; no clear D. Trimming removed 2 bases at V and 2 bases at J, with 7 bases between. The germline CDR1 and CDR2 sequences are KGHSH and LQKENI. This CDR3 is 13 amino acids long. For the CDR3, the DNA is TGTGCCAGCTCACCAGACACAGCCTACGAGCAGTACTTC. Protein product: CASSPDTAYEQYF.

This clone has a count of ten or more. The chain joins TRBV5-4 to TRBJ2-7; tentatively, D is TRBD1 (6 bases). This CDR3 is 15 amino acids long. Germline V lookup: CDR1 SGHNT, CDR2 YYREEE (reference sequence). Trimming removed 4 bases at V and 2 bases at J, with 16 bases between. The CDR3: CASSRPGVGAYEQYF. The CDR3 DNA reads TGTGCCAGCAGCCGCCCAGGGGTAGGGGCCTACGAGCAGTACTTC.

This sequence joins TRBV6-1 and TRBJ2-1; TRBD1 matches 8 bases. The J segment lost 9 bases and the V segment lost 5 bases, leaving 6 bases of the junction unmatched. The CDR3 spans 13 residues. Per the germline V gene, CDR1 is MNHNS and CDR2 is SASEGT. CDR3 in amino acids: CASSTDRASEQFF. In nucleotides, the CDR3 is TGTGCCAGCAGTACGGACAGGGCGAGTGAGCAGTTCTTC.

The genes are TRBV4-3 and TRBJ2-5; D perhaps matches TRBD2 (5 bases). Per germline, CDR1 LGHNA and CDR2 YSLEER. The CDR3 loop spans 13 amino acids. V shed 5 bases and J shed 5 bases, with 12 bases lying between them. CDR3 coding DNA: TGCGCCAGCAGCGGGAGAAAGTGGGAGACCCAGTACTTC. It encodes CASSGRKWETQYF.

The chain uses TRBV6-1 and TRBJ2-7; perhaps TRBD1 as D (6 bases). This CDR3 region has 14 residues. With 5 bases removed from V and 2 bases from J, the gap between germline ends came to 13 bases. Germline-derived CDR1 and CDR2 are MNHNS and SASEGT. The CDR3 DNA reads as TGTGCCAGCAGTCCGTCAGGGGTCCCCTACGAGCAGTACTTC. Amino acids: CASSPSGVPYEQYF.

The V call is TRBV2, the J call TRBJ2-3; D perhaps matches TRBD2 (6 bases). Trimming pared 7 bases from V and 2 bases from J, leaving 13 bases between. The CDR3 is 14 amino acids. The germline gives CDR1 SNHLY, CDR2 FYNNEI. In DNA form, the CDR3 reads TGTGCCAGCATAGCGGAACGACCCACAGATACGCAGTATTTT. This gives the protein CASIAERPTDTQYF.

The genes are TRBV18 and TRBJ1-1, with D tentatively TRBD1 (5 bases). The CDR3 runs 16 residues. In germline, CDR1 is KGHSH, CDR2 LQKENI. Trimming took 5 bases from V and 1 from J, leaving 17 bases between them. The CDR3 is CASSELPGKPNTEAFF. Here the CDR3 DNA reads TGTGCCAGCTCAGAGCTACCAGGGAAACCGAACACTGAAGCTTTCTTT.

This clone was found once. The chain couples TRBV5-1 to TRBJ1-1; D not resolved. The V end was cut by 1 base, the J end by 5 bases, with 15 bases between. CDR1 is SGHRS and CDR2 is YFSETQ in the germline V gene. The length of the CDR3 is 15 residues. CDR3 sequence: CASSLLGRLGTEAFF. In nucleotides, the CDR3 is TGCGCCAGCAGCTTGCTCGGGAGGTTGGGGACTGAAGCTTTCTTT.

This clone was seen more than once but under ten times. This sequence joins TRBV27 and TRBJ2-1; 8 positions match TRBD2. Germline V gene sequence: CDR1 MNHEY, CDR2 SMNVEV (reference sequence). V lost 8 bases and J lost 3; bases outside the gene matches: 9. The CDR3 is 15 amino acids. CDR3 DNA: TGTGCCAGCTCTTCCGGGACTAGGGGCTACAATGAGCAGTTCTTC. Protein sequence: CASSSGTRGYNEQFF.

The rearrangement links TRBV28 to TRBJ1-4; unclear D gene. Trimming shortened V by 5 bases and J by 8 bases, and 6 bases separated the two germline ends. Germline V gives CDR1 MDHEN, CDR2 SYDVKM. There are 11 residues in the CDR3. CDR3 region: CASSQQEKLFF. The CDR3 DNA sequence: TGTGCCAGCAGTCAACAGGAAAAACTGTTTTTT.

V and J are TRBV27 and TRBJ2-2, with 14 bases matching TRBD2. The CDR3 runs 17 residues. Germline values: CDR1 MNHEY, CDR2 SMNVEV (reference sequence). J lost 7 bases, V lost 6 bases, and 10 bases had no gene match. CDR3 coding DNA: TGTGCCAGCAGCAGGACAGGACTAGCGGGAGGAATCGGGGAGCTGTTTTTT. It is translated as CASSRTGLAGGIGELFF.

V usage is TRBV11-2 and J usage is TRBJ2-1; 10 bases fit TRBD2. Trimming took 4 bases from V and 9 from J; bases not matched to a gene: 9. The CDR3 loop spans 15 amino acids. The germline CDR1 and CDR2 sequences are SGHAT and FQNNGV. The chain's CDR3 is CASSSPGTSVPEQFF. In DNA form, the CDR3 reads TGTGCCAGCAGCTCCCCCGGGACTAGCGTTCCTGAGCAGTTCTTC.

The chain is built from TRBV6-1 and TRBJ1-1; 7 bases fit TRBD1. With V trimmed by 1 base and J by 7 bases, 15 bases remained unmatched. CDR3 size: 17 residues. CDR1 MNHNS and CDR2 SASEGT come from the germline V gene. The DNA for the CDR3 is TGTGCCAGCAGTGAAGACCCCCGAACAGGGGCTGGAGTTGAAGCTTTCTTT. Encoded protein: CASSEDPRTGAGVEAFF.

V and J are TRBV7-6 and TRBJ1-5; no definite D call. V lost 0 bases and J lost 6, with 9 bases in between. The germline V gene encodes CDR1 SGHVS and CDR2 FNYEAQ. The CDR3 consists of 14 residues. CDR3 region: CASSLASSGQPQHF. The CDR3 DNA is TGTGCCAGCAGCTTAGCGTCTAGTGGTCAGCCCCAGCATTTT. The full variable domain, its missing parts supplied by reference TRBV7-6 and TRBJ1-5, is GAGVSQSPRYKVTKRGQDVALRCDPISGHVSLYWYRQALGQGPEFLTYFNYEAQQDKSGLPNDRFSAERPEGSISTLTIQRTEQRDSAMYRCASSLASSGQPQHFGDGTRLSIL.

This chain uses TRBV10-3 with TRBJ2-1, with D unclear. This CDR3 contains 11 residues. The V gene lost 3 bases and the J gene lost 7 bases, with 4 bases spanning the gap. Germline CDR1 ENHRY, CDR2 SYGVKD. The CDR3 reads CAISESNEQFF. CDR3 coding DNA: TGTGCCATCAGTGAATCTAATGAGCAGTTCTTC.